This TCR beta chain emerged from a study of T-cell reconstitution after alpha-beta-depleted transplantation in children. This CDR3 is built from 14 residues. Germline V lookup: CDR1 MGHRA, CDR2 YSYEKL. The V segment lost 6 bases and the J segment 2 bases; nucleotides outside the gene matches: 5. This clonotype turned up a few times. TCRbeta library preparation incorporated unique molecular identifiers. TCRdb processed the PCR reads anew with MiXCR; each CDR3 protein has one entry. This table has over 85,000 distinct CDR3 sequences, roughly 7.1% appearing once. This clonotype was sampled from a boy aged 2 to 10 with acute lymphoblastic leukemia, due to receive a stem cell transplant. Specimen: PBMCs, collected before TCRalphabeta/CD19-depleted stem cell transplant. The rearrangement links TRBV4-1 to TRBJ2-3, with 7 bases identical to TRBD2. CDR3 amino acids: CASRGGIYTDTQYF. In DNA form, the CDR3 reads TGCGCCAGCAGGGGGGGGATATACACAGATACGCAGTATTTT.